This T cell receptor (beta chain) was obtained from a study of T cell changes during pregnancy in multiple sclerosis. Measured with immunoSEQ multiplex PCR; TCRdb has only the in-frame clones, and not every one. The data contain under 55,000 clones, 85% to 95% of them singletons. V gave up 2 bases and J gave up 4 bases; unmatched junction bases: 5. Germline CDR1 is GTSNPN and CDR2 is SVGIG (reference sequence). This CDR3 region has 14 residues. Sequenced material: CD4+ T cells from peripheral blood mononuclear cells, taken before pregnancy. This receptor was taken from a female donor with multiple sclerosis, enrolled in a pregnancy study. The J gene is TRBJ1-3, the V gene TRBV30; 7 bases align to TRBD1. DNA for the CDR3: TGTGCCTGGAGTCCGACAGGGAGAGGAAACACCATATATTTT. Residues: CAWSPTGRGNTIYF.